Presented here are 6 T cell receptor beta chains from one specimen sequenced in a study of T-cell reconstitution after alpha-beta-depleted transplantation in children (dated by TCRdb to 2016 to 2017). The library was built by means of PCR. TCRdb lists the instrument as Illumina HiSeq 2500. Molecular barcoding was employed in the preparation of TCR libraries, with unique molecular identifiers being used to normalize TCRbeta repertoire quantification. TCRdb redid the processing of the public reads, applying fastp at Q25 and MiXCR, and retained in-frame beta chains. Identical CDR3 protein sequences are pooled into one entry, listed with their most common genes and DNA. The sample includes some 590,000 distinct CDR3 sequences, with 10% to 13% observed a single time. Less than 5% of the sample goes to the ten largest clones. Sample: PBMCs from the stem cell graft donor, taken from the stem cell graft. These receptors were collected from a human donor who donated a stem cell graft to a child with acute myeloid leukemia.

This clonotype has just a few counts. The chain combines TRBV5-1 with TRBJ1-1; 10 nucleotides agree with TRBD1. The CDR3 covers 14 residues. Losses at the gene ends were 3 bases for V and 7 bases for J; bases not matched to a gene: 6. The germline CDR1 and CDR2 sequences are SGHRS and YFSETQ. Here the CDR3 DNA reads TGCGCCAGCAGCTCCGGACAGGGGGTGGATGAAGCTTTCTTT. It specifies CASSSGQGVDEAFF.

This rearrangement joins TRBV12-3 or TRBV12-4 to TRBJ2-3; D may match TRBD1 or TRBD2 (5 bases each). This CDR3 is built from 15 residues. Trimming removed 5 bases at V and 3 bases at J, with 15 bases between. The CDR3 coding sequence is TGTGCCAGCAGTGGATGGGGACCCGGTACAGATACGCAGTATTTT. As protein: CASSGWGPGTDTQYF.

This clonotype appeared a few times. The genes are TRBV20-1 and TRBJ2-3, with D possibly being TRBD1 (6 bases). From germline, CDR1 is DFQATT and CDR2 SNEGSKA (reference sequence). With 5 bases removed from V and 2 bases from J, the gap between germline ends came to 8 bases. The CDR3 runs to 12 residues. This chain's CDR3 is CSAGQLTDTQYF. The CDR3 DNA sequence: TGCAGTGCTGGACAGCTCACAGATACGCAGTATTTT.

The rearrangement uses TRBV4-3 and TRBJ2-5, with a possible D match to TRBD1 (5 bases). This CDR3 comprises 16 residues. V was trimmed by 4 bases and J by 0 bases, leaving 15 bases between them. Germline V gives CDR1 LGHNA, CDR2 YSLEER. CDR3 protein: CASSLLAGLDQETQYF. In nucleotides, the CDR3 is TGCGCCAGCAGCCTACTTGCAGGGTTGGACCAAGAGACCCAGTACTTC.

This clonotype was counted a few times. The V and J genes are TRBV7-2 and TRBJ2-2, with TRBD1 as a possible D gene (6 bases). This CDR3 comprises 17 residues. V dropped 3 bases and J dropped 2 bases, with 16 bases sitting between them. CDR1 SGHTA and CDR2 FQGNSA come from the germline V gene. The CDR3 DNA sequence: TGTGCCAGCAGCTTGGGGATTGTGACAGGAAACACCGGGGAGCTGTTTTTT. Amino acids: CASSLGIVTGNTGELFF.

The chain couples TRBV3-1 to TRBJ1-2; tentatively, D is TRBD1 (5 bases). The CDR3 contains 13 residues. The germline CDR1 and CDR2 sequences are LGHDT and YNNKEL (reference sequence). Between the trimmed V and J ends, which lost 6 bases and 1 base, there was a span of 9 bases. As DNA, the CDR3 is TGTGCCAGCAGATCCAGGGATAACTATGGCTACACCTTC. Its translation: CASRSRDNYGYTF.